These 3 T cell receptor beta chains were all obtained from the same sample, sequenced in a study of siplizumab effects on memory and regulatory T cells. Sequencing was performed with immunoSEQ multiplex PCR; in TCRdb, only in-frame clones are kept and a portion is missing. Among about 100,000 clones listed, approximately 91% were seen once. Sequenced sample: non-Treg CD4+ T cells sorted from blood. All receptors come from a human donor in good health.

This chain connects TRBV5-1 to TRBJ1-1, with a possible D match to TRBD1 (6 bases). Trimming pared 4 bases from V and 1 base from J, leaving 14 bases between. Germline CDR1 SGHRS, CDR2 YFSETQ. This CDR3 spans 15 amino acids. The CDR3 sequence: CASSTRGHPNTEAFF. CDR3 sequence (DNA): TGCGCCAGCAGCACCCGGGGACACCCGAACACTGAAGCTTTCTTT.

This sequence joins TRBV18 and TRBJ2-7; possible D gene TRBD2, 6 bases. CDR3 length equals 14 residues. Germline assignment: CDR1 KGHSH and CDR2 LQKENI. V shed 6 bases and J shed 1 base, with 13 bases lying between them. The CDR3 sequence: CASSPGRGSYEQYF. DNA for the CDR3: TGTGCCAGCTCCCCCGGTCGGGGGTCCTACGAGCAGTACTTC. Using reference TRBV18 and TRBJ2-7 for the parts outside the CDR3, the full variable domain is NAGVMQNPRHLVRRRGQEARLRCSPMKGHSHVYWYRQLPEEGLKFMVYLQKENIIDESGMPKERFSAEFPKEGPSILRIQQVVRGDSAAYFCASSPGRGSYEQYFGPGTRLTVT.

The chain combines TRBV7-2 with TRBJ2-7; TRBD1 might be the D (5 bases). The DNA matches TRBJ2-1 better at its end, which makes the J call doubtful. The CDR3 covers 12 residues. Germline V gene lookup returns CDR1 SGHTA and CDR2 FQGNSA. CDR3 amino acids: CASSYAGAMQFF. Written as DNA, the CDR3 is TGTGCCAGCAGTTATGCTGGGGCGATGCAGTTCTTC.